The entry below gives a single T cell receptor (beta chain) sequence along with its context. Its target is unknown. Other nucleotide sequences in the sample specify the same CDR3. Sequencing used immunoSEQ multiplex PCR; TCRdb keeps in-frame clones, though not all of them. The sample shows around 270,000 clones, 85% to 95% of them seen only once. The CDR3 has 11 residues. Trimming removed 0 bases from V and 7 bases from J, with 2 bases in between. Germline V gene data show CDR1 as SGHRS and CDR2 as YFSETQ. This specimen comes from a study of T cell responses to AZD1222 COVID-19 vaccine. Study-level results: Only a handful of AZD1222 recipients, roughly six in all, had baseline seropositivity.

V gene TRBV5-1 combines with J gene TRBJ2-1; D is uncertain. The TCR comes from an adult who received the AZD1222 COVID-19 vaccine. The starting material was peripheral blood, obtained 28 days after the second AZD1222 dose. The CDR3: CASSLGNEQFF. CDR3 nucleotides: TGCGCCAGCAGCTTGGGAAATGAGCAGTTCTTC.